These T cell receptor beta chains were read from a single sample in a study of lymphopenia after photon versus proton radiotherapy. Measured with immunoSEQ multiplex PCR; TCRdb has only the in-frame clones, and not every one. The sample consists of about 70,000 clones, about 90% of them appearing once. The input for sequencing was peripheral blood, taken from a patient treated with photon-based radiotherapy. The receptor source for this set is a woman aged 40 to 50 with cholangiocarcinoma. The CDR3 runs from the conserved cysteine through the conserved F or W. Fields, in order: clone size, D gene, V gene, J gene, CDR3 protein, CDR3 DNA. The D gene is left open where the match is weak. The listing skips clone size in some rows; elsewhere it reads once, few, many or a size class.

.	.	TRBV18	TRBJ1-3	CASSPPSLAGGNTIYF	TGTGCCAGCTCACCACCGTCCCTAGCGGGAGGAAACACCATATATTTT
.	.	TRBV19	TRBJ2-7	CASSMAGSSSYEQYF	TGTGCCAGTAGTATGGCCGGATCGAGCTCCTACGAGCAGTACTTC
.	TRBD1	TRBV7-3	TRBJ2-1	CASSLIRFGTGGDNEQFF	TGTGCCAGCAGCTTAATTCGTTTCGGGACAGGGGGAGACAATGAGCAGTTCTTC
.	.	TRBV6-1	TRBJ1-5	CASSDYQPQHF	TGTGCCAGCAGTGACTATCAGCCCCAGCATTTT
.	TRBD2	TRBV9	TRBJ2-1	CASSELAGEPRQFF	TGTGCCAGCAGCGAACTAGCGGGAGAGCCGAGGCAGTTCTTC
.	.	TRBV7-9	TRBJ2-7	CASSLKGDEQYF	TGTGCCAGCAGCTTGAAGGGTGACGAGCAGTACTTC
once	TRBD1	TRBV16	TRBJ1-2	CASSLGQGEGYGYTF	TGTGCCAGCAGCCTTGGACAGGGGGAGGGCTATGGCTACACCTTC
.	TRBD1	TRBV4-2	TRBJ2-7	CASSLKGQGGSYEQYF	TGTGCCAGCAGCCTCAAGGGACAGGGAGGTTCCTACGAGCAGTACTTC
.	.	TRBV5-8	TRBJ1-2	CASSLEWGGHSNYGYTF	TGTGCCAGCAGCTTGGAATGGGGGGGCCACTCTAACTATGGCTACACCTTC
.	.	TRBV14	TRBJ1-3	CASSQDFSASGTIYF	TGTGCCAGCAGCCAAGATTTCTCCGCGTCTGGCACCATATATTTT
.	.	TRBV18	TRBJ2-7	CASSPLGGGHEQYF	TGTGCCAGCTCACCCTTAGGGGGAGGCCACGAGCAGTACTTC
.	.	TRBV6-1	TRBJ1-3	CASSEGVYTIYF	TGTGCCAGCAGTGAAGGGGTATACACCATATATTTT
once	.	TRBV7-2	TRBJ2-3	CASSLRTAKDTQYF	TGTGCCAGCAGCTTAAGGACCGCCAAAGATACGCAGTATTTT
.	.	TRBV7-3	TRBJ1-3	CASSLPGADTIYF	TGTGCCAGCAGCTTACCAGGAGCAGACACCATATATTTT
.	TRBD1	TRBV7-6	TRBJ1-3	CASSLGGTGKTGNTIYF	TGTGCCAGCAGCTTAGGGGGGACAGGGAAAACTGGAAACACCATATATTTT
.	.	TRBV4-1	TRBJ1-2	CASSQDDRANYGYTF	TGCGCCAGCAGCCAAGATGACCGAGCTAACTATGGCTACACCTTC
.	TRBD2	TRBV19	TRBJ2-2	CASSNPLAGGPDTGELFF	TGTGCCAGTAGTAACCCCCTAGCGGGGGGGCCCGACACCGGGGAGCTGTTTTTT
once	.	TRBV6-4	TRBJ2-7	CASSDSGGAKLYEQYF	TGTGCCAGCAGTGACTCAGGTGGAGCGAAGCTATACGAGCAGTACTTC
.	TRBD2	TRBV5-5	TRBJ2-1	CASSPGGPGLADSSYNEQFF	TGTGCCAGCAGCCCCGGGGGCCCCGGACTAGCGGACAGCTCCTACAATGAGCAGTTCTTC
few	TRBD1	TRBV5-1	TRBJ1-1	CASSPGQGASNTEAFF	TGCGCCAGCAGCCCCGGGCAGGGGGCGAGTAACACTGAAGCTTTCTTT
.	.	TRBV28	TRBJ2-5	CASSLEGGNQETQYF	TGTGCCAGCAGTTTGGAGGGGGGGAACCAAGAGACCCAGTACTTC
.	.	TRBV29-1	TRBJ2-7	CSVRRKGHTNSYEQYF	TGCAGCGTTCGCCGGAAGGGACACACTAACTCCTACGAGCAGTACTTC
.	.	TRBV19	TRBJ1-1	CASSSPGGSTEAFF	TGTGCCAGTAGTAGCCCCGGGGGCAGCACTGAAGCTTTCTTT
few	.	TRBV12-2	TRBJ2-5	CASRSNLGVGETQYF	TGTGCAAGTCGCTCCAACCTGGGGGTCGGAGAGACCCAGTACTTC
.	.	TRBV5-6	TRBJ1-1	CASSLNRDTEAFF	TGTGCCAGCAGCTTGAACAGGGACACTGAAGCTTTCTTT
.	TRBD1	TRBV19	TRBJ2-1	CATTPRDRPYNEQFF	TGTGCCACCACCCCCCGGGACAGGCCTTACAATGAGCAGTTCTTC
.	.	TRBV27	TRBJ2-5	CASSTPGRRETQYF	TGTGCCAGCAGTACGCCGGGACGCAGAGAGACCCAGTACTTC
.	TRBD1	TRBV5-6	TRBJ1-5	CASSVGTGGKSNQPQHF	TGTGCCAGCAGCGTCGGGACAGGGGGCAAGAGCAATCAGCCCCAGCATTTT
.	.	TRBV5-1	TRBJ1-3	CASSLDPGYSGNTIYF	TGCGCCAGCAGCTTGGATCCCGGCTACTCTGGAAACACCATATATTTT
.	TRBD1	TRBV2	TRBJ1-1	CAGTGVANTEAFF	TGTGCCGGGACAGGGGTCGCGAACACTGAAGCTTTCTTT
.	.	TRBV5-1	TRBJ2-7	CASSLSLGEQYF	TGCGCCAGCAGCTTGTCGCTGGGCGAGCAGTACTTC
.	.	TRBV11-2	TRBJ2-1	CAIREGHYNEQFF	TGTGCCATCAGGGAGGGACACTACAATGAGCAGTTCTTC
.	.	TRBV10-2	TRBJ1-6	CASFDRSSSYNSPLHF	TGCGCCAGCTTTGACCGGTCGAGCTCCTATAATTCACCCCTCCACTTT
.	.	TRBV2	TRBJ1-2	CASSFSGHSGSYGYTF	TGTGCCAGCAGTTTTTCTGGACACTCAGGGAGCTATGGCTACACCTTC
.	TRBD1	TRBV4-2	TRBJ2-1	CASSQDPPGGFDNEQFF	TGTGCCAGCAGCCAAGACCCCCCAGGGGGCTTCGACAATGAGCAGTTCTTC
.	.	TRBV6-1	TRBJ1-6	CASSEARSLGETSPLHF	TGTGCCAGCAGTGAAGCCCGGAGCTTAGGGGAGACTTCACCCCTCCACTTT
.	TRBD1	TRBV7-8	TRBJ2-7	CASSSGQGTYEQYF	TGTGCCAGCAGTTCCGGACAGGGAACCTACGAGCAGTACTTC
.	.	TRBV7-8	TRBJ1-5	CASSLGLGTFQHF	TGTGCCAGCAGCTTAGGTCTAGGGACATTTCAGCATTTT
.	.	TRBV21-1	TRBJ2-3	CASSKGGLAIRPSTDTQYF	TGTGCCAGCAGCAAAGGGGGCCTAGCGATACGTCCTAGCACAGATACGCAGTATTTT
.	.	TRBV7-9	TRBJ1-2	CASSLEGANYGYTF	TGTGCCAGCAGCTTAGAGGGAGCTAACTATGGCTACACCTTC
.	TRBD1	TRBV27	TRBJ2-6	CASSTGVPGANVLTF	TGTGCCAGCAGTACAGGGGTCCCTGGGGCCAACGTCCTGACTTTC
.	.	TRBV7-3	TRBJ2-7	CASSPGQGGEQYF	TGTGCCAGTTCTCCGGGGCAGGGAGGCGAGCAGTACTTC
.	.	TRBV7-2	TRBJ1-6	CASSSTSGNSPLHF	TGTGCCAGCAGCTCGACATCGGGGAATTCACCCCTCCACTTT
.	.	TRBV7-2	TRBJ2-5	CASSLAGTSGTQYF	TGTGCCAGCAGCCTGGCCGGTACCTCGGGGACCCAGTACTTC
.	.	TRBV27	TRBJ1-2	CASSQGYGYTF	TGTGCCAGCAGCCAGGGTTACGGCTACACCTTC
.	.	TRBV12-1	TRBJ1-2	CASSSANSGLFTYGYTF	TGTGCCAGCAGCTCCGCAAACTCAGGTCTCTTCACCTATGGCTACACCTTC
once	.	TRBV19	TRBJ1-2	CASSRETGTNGFYGYTF	TGTGCCAGTAGTAGGGAAACAGGTACGAACGGATTCTATGGCTACACCTTC
.	TRBD2	TRBV6-1	TRBJ2-5	CASSEVGSSGIKTQYF	TGTGCCAGCAGTGAAGTGGGGTCTAGCGGGATAAAGACCCAGTACTTC
.	TRBD2	TRBV28	TRBJ2-3	CASSSPRKSQLAGDSDTQYF	TGTGCCAGCAGTTCTCCGAGAAAATCTCAACTAGCGGGAGATTCAGATACGCAGTATTTT
.	.	TRBV29-1	TRBJ2-3	CSPWEVTWSTDTQYF	TGCAGCCCTTGGGAGGTTACTTGGTCCACAGATACGCAGTATTTT
.	.	TRBV10-1	TRBJ1-1	CASSEQGFAEAFF	TGCGCCAGCAGTGAACAGGGCTTCGCTGAAGCTTTCTTT
.	.	TRBV5-1	TRBJ1-1	CASSLGQQNTEAFF	TGCGCCAGCAGCTTGGGCCAGCAAAACACTGAAGCTTTCTTT